A single sample gave rise to the 22 T cell receptor beta chains below, sequenced in a study of immune heterogeneity within non-small cell lung tumors. Bulk tumor genomic DNA was the template, and each sample received approximately 0.65 ug. Collection of several biopsies per primary tumor, spaced far apart, took place during surgery. Their non-small cell lung cancer was newly diagnosed and untreated, and the patients underwent curative surgery. Multiplex PCR amplified TCR beta CDR3 with 32 V and 13 J primers. TCRdb ran MiXCR on the multiplex PCR reads and lists one entry per CDR3 protein. The data show roughly 23,000 distinct CDR3 sequences, with 27% seen just once and about 3.5% held by the top ten. Sample: lung tumor tissue. These receptors all stem from a man between 35 and 55 years old with non-small cell lung cancer.

This clonotype turned up a few times. The chain links TRBV20-1 to TRBJ2-1, with 8 nucleotides matching TRBD1. The CDR3 has 16 amino acids. V lost 0 bases, J lost 4 bases, and 8 bases stayed unmatched. CDR1 is DFQATT and CDR2 is SNEGSKA in the germline V gene (reference sequence). The CDR3 sequence is CSAREYEQGEYNEQFF. CDR3 bases: TGCAGTGCTAGAGAATACGAACAGGGGGAATACAATGAGCAGTTCTTC.

Points on this clonotype: A single base separates this from a much larger clone, so it may be a read error. CDR3 DNA: TGTGCCGGCAGGGGACAGGGAACGCGAAATGAGCAGTTCTTC. Translation gives CAGRGQGTRNEQFF. The chain links TRBV2 to TRBJ2-1; TRBD1 aligns across 9 bases. In germline, CDR1 is SNHLY, CDR2 FYNNEI. The CDR3 sequence is 14 residues long.

A word on this clonotype: Its ends do not fully match the called genes, so a read error is possible. The chain carries TRBV7-3 and TRBJ2-2, with D tentatively TRBD2 (5 bases). The CDR3 contains 14 residues. Germline CDR1 reads SGHTA; CDR2 reads FQGTGA. As DNA, the CDR3 is TGTGCCAGCCGGCAAGCGGTGAACACCGGGAAGCTGTTTTTT. Amino acid sequence: CASRQAVNTGKLFF.

This clonotype appeared a few times. This chain connects TRBV5-1 to TRBJ2-5; TRBD2 might be the D (7 bases). V was clipped by 3 bases and J by 4 bases, with 16 bases between them. CDR3 length equals 15 residues. The germline gives CDR1 SGHRS, CDR2 YFSETQ. CDR3: CASSYRGGTTETQYF. The CDR3 DNA sequence: TGCGCCAGCAGCTATAGGGGGGGGACGACAGAGACCCAGTACTTC.

This clonotype was detected many times. CDR3 nucleotides: TGTGCCAGCACCCGACAGCAATTAACTAATGAAAAACTGTTTTTT. This sequence encodes CASTRQQLTNEKLFF. The chain carries TRBV2 and TRBJ1-4; D may be TRBD1 (5 bases). CDR3 length: 15 amino acids. Germline loops: CDR1 SNHLY, CDR2 FYNNEI. V was shortened by 7 bases and J by 1 base, with 13 bases between the two germline ends.

This clonotype has more than one count but fewer than ten. The rearrangement joins TRBV9 to TRBJ2-1; 8 nucleotides agree with TRBD1. Germline V gene lookup returns CDR1 SGDLS and CDR2 YYNGEE. The CDR3 sequence is 16 residues long. The V gene end was trimmed by 4 bases and the J gene end by 4 bases; junction bases not matched to a gene: 10. CDR3 in amino acids: CASSTQDRVGYNEQFF. The CDR3, as DNA: TGTGCCAGCAGCACCCAGGACAGGGTGGGGTACAATGAGCAGTTCTTC.

About this clonotype itself: The junction and the germline gene differ at one end; a read error may be behind it. The chain carries TRBV9 and TRBJ2-3; 10 bases fit TRBD2. Germline loops: CDR1 SGDLS, CDR2 YYNGEE. The CDR3 extends over 17 amino acids. CDR3 amino acids: CASSVAPGLAVTDTQYF. The CDR3 nucleotides read TGTGCCAGTAGCGTAGCCCCCGGACTAGCGGTAACAGATACGCAGTATTTT.

At least ten counts were recorded for this clonotype. The CDR3 DNA follows: TGCAGTGCCGGGACTAGCGGGAGTGGCAATGAGCAGTTCTTC. Amino acids: CSAGTSGSGNEQFF. The chain carries TRBV20-1 and TRBJ2-1, with 14 bases identical to TRBD2. Germline CDR1 is DFQATT and CDR2 is SNEGSKA (reference sequence). This CDR3 spans 14 amino acids. V was pared by 6 bases and J by 6 bases, with 4 bases of the junction left unmatched.

The chain has TRBV27 and TRBJ2-6; TRBD1 is a possible D gene (6 bases). Germline V gives CDR1 MNHEY, CDR2 SMNVEV (reference sequence). The ends were cut back, 8 bases at V and 4 bases at J, with 18 bases in the middle. The CDR3 is 16 residues long. Here the CDR3 reads CASALRGSGGANVLTF. In DNA, the CDR3 is TGTGCCAGCGCCTTGAGGGGGTCGGGAGGGGCCAACGTCCTGACTTTC.

Points on this clonotype: A much larger clone sits a single nucleotide away, making a read error possible. The V gene is TRBV12-5, the J gene TRBJ2-7; the match to TRBD2 covers 9 bases. This CDR3 region has 15 residues. Unmatched junction bases numbered 6, after V lost 1 base and J lost 5 bases. In germline, CDR1 is LGHNT, CDR2 FRNRAP. DNA for the CDR3: TGTGCTAGTGGTTTGGGCGGCGGGGGGGGTGACGAGCAGTACTTC. Amino acid sequence: CASGLGGGGGDEQYF.

This clonotype came up a few times. This rearrangement joins TRBV19 to TRBJ1-3; the D gene is possibly TRBD1 (6 bases). The V end lost 6 bases, the J end lost 4 bases, and 19 bases lay between the germline ends. Looked up from germline, CDR1 is LNHDA and CDR2 is SQIVND (reference sequence). This CDR3 has 16 amino acids. CDR3 coding DNA: TGTGCCAGTAGGGGAACAGGGTCGGGCGCGGGAAACACCATATATTTT. Its protein product is CASRGTGSGAGNTIYF.

The chain employs TRBV19 and TRBJ2-2, with TRBD2 matching over 7 bases. The V gene's germline CDR1 is LNHDA and CDR2 SQIVND (reference sequence). This CDR3 is built from 13 residues. CDR3 DNA: TGTGACACCGACCGAGGACTAGCCGGGGAGCTGTTTTTT. Translating gives CDTDRGLAGELFF.

About this clonotype: Being one base from a much bigger clone, this may be a read error. The chain combines TRBV7-2 with TRBJ2-7, with TRBD2 matching over 8 bases. The CDR3 spans 14 residues. CDR1 and CDR2 from the germline V gene are SGHTA and FQGNSA. Germline trimming cut 7 bases from V and 2 bases from J; bases unmatched to any gene: 7. In DNA, the CDR3 is TGTGCCAGCAAGAGCACTAGCGGCGCCTACGAGCAGTACTTC. This encodes CASKSTSGAYEQYF.

Relative to its sample, this clonotype is medium-sized. The CDR3 reads CATSSRQGPRDNEQFF. The DNA for the CDR3 is TGTGCCACCAGTTCCAGACAGGGCCCTAGGGACAATGAGCAGTTCTTC. The J gene is TRBJ2-1, the V gene TRBV24-1, with TRBD1 matching 7 bases. V shed 6 bases, J shed 5 bases, and the junction held 12 bases outside the gene matches. The CDR3 loop spans 16 amino acids. Germline V gene data show CDR1 as KGHDR and CDR2 as SFDVKD.

For this clonotype: This may come from a read error, since a much larger clone is one base off. The chain is built from TRBV7-2 and TRBJ2-1; D uncertain. The germline CDR1 and CDR2 sequences are SGHTA and FQGNSA. The CDR3 is 11 amino acids. The CDR3 DNA follows: TGTGCCACCAGCGACATCCATGAGCAGTTCTTC. Its protein is CATSDIHEQFF.

Note on this clonotype: This clone may be a read error of a much larger clone one base away. This chain connects TRBV5-6 to TRBJ2-7; the match to TRBD2 covers 9 bases. The germline gives CDR1 SGHDT, CDR2 YYEEEE. This CDR3 has 17 amino acids. Trimming took 0 bases from V and 2 from J; bases not matched to a gene: 9. CDR3 DNA: TGTGCCAGCAGCTTGGTTGTTGGGTCTAGCGGGACCTACGAGCAGTACTTC. It encodes CASSLVVGSSGTYEQYF.

A word on this clonotype: Since no conserved phenylalanine or tryptophan closes the CDR3, a read error is the likely cause. This rearrangement joins TRBV7-3 to TRBJ2-7; 8 nucleotides agree with TRBD2. Germline V gene sequence: CDR1 SGHTA, CDR2 FQGTGA. This CDR3 is 15 amino acids long. V dropped 9 bases and J dropped 1; count of bases not matched to a gene: 11. The CDR3 DNA is TGTGCCAGAAGCGAGCGTAGCGGGATTTCCTACGAGCAGTACTTA. Amino acid sequence: CARSERSGISYEQYL.

The V gene is TRBV6-2 or TRBV6-3, the J gene TRBJ2-3, with TRBD1 matching 8 bases. Losses at the gene ends were 9 bases for V and 4 bases for J; bases not matched to a gene: 9. The CDR3 runs 14 residues. Germline assignment: CDR1 MNHEY and CDR2 SVGEGT. The CDR3 DNA is TGTGCCAGGAACGGACAGGGCGGGTCAGATACGCAGTATTTT. As protein: CARNGQGGSDTQYF.

The chain recombines TRBV11-2 with TRBJ1-4; D not resolved. Between the trimmed V and J ends, which lost 3 bases and 6 bases, there was a span of 2 bases. The CDR3 runs 11 residues. Germline CDR1 and CDR2: SGHAT and FQNNGV. The CDR3 DNA reads TGTGCCAGCAGCTTTTATGAAAAACTGTTTTTT. It encodes CASSFYEKLFF.

On this clonotype: Given a much more abundant clone one base away, this may be a read error. As the CDR3 is not closed by the conserved phenylalanine or tryptophan, this likely results from a read error. This chain uses TRBV3-1 with TRBJ2-3; 7 positions match TRBD2. The V gene's germline CDR1 is LGHDT and CDR2 YNNKEL (reference sequence). The CDR3 covers 18 residues. The junction had 19 bases not matched to a gene; V was cut back by 4 bases and J by 6 bases. This CDR3 reads CASSRSASSGFVQDTQYS. The DNA for the CDR3 is TGTGCCAGCAGCCGGAGCGCTAGTAGCGGGTTCGTTCAGGATACGCAGTATTCT.

This clonotype was found many times. This chain connects TRBV12-3 or TRBV12-4 to TRBJ2-4, with TRBD1 matching 12 bases. This CDR3 is built from 16 residues. With V trimmed by 6 bases and J by 2 bases, 5 bases remained unmatched. The CDR3 reads CASSLGQGASKNIQYF. Here the CDR3 DNA reads TGTGCCAGCAGCCTGGGACAGGGGGCTTCCAAAAACATTCAGTACTTC.

This clonotype showed up many times. The chain recombines TRBV14 with TRBJ1-6; TRBD1 is a possible D gene (6 bases). The germline gives CDR1 SGHDN, CDR2 FVKESK. V lost 0 bases, J lost 6 bases, and 6 bases lay in between. The CDR3 spans 14 residues. For the CDR3, the DNA is TGTGCCAGCAGCCAAGACAGGGGTAATTCACCCCTCCACTTT. Translated, it gives CASSQDRGNSPLHF.